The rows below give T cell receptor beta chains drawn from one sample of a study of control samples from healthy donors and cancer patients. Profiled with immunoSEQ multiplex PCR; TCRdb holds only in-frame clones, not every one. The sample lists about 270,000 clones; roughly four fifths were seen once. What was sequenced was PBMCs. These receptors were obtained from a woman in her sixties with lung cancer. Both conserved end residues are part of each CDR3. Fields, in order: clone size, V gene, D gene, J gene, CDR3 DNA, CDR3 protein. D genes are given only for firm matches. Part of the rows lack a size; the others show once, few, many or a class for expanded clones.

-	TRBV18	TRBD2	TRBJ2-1	TGTGCCAGCGCCGGGGGGAGCCCCGGGGATGAGCAGTTCTTC	CASAGGSPGDEQFF
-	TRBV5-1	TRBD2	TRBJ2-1	TGCGCCAGCAGCTTGCCGACTAGCGGGAACTACAATGAGCAGTTCTTC	CASSLPTSGNYNEQFF
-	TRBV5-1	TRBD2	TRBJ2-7	TGCGCCAGCAGCTTGGCGTCTAGCGGGGCGTCCTACGAGCAGTACTTC	CASSLASSGASYEQYF
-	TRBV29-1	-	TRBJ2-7	TGCAGCGTTTTGATTGGGCTACAAGGATACGAGCAGTACTTC	CSVLIGLQGYEQYF
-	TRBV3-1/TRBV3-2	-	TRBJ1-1	TGTGCCAGCACCGGAAGAAGTAGGACTGAAGCTTTCTTT	CASTGRSRTEAFF
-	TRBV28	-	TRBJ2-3	TGTGCCAGCAGTCTATCGAGCGCGGGATCCACAGATACGCAGTATTTT	CASSLSSAGSTDTQYF
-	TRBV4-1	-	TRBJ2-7	TGCGCCAGCAGCCAAGGGGCCCAGAGAATGTGGCCCTACGAGCAGTACTTC	CASSQGAQRMWPYEQYF
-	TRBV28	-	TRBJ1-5	TGTGCCAGCAGTTTAGGGGGCCCTTTGAGTCTCCAGCATTTT	CASSLGGPLSLQHF
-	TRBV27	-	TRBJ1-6	TGTGCCAGCAGATTCCTCTCGAAGGATTCACCCCTCCACTTT	CASRFLSKDSPLHF
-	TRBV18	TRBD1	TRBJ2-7	TGTGCCAGCTCACCACCAGGTAGCAGGGGGCAATACGAGCAGTACTTC	CASSPPGSRGQYEQYF
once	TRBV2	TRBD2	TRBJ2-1	TGTGCCAGCAGTGTGAGTAGCGGGGGCTCTGAGCAGTTCTTC	CASSVSSGGSEQFF
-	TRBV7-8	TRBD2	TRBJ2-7	TGTGCCAGCAGCTTACCTTTTGGACTAGCTTCCATCCTGGACTTC	CASSLPFGLASILDF
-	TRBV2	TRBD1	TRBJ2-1	TGTGCCAGCCGGACAGGCTTTAGCTCCTACAATGAGCAGTTCTTC	CASRTGFSSYNEQFF
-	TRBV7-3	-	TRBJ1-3	TGTGCCAGCAGCCTCGGCCCTATTACAGGCTCTGGAAACACCATATATTTT	CASSLGPITGSGNTIYF
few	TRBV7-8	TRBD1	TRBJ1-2	TGTGCCAGCAGCCCGGACAGGCCCAACTATGGCTACACCTTC	CASSPDRPNYGYTF
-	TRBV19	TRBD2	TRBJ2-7	TGTGCCAGTAGTGGAATAGCGGGGGAGATAGGGTACGAGCAGTACTTC	CASSGIAGEIGYEQYF
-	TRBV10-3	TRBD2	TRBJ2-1	TGTGCCATCATGGGGCGGGAGGGTGACTACAATGAGCAGTTCTTC	CAIMGREGDYNEQFF
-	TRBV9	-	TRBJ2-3	TGTGCCAGCAGCGTAGGGCGGGCCCACACAGATACGCAGTATTTT	CASSVGRAHTDTQYF
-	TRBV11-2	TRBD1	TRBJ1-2	TGTGCCAGCGGGGAGACAGGGCTTATCCGTGGCTACACCTTC	CASGETGLIRGYTF
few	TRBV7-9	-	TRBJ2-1	TGTGCCAGCGGGGCACAGGGTCGTTCCGCAGCGTCCTACAATGAGCAGTTCTTC	CASGAQGRSAASYNEQFF
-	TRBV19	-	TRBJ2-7	TGTGCCAGTAGTATAAGAGGCGAAGGTGCAGGGTTGCCCGAGCAGTACTTC	CASSIRGEGAGLPEQYF
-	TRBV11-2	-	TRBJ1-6	TGTGCCAGCAGCTTGATCTCGACAGTCTCCTTAAATTCACCCCTCCACTTT	CASSLISTVSLNSPLHF
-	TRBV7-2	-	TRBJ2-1	TGTGCCAGCAGCTTAGCGCTAGGGGGCTACAATGAGCAGTTCTTC	CASSLALGGYNEQFF
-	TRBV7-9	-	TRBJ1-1	TGTGCCAGCAGCGATAACAGGGCCTTGAACACTGAAGCTTTCTTT	CASSDNRALNTEAFF
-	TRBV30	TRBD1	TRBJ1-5	TGTGCCTGGAGTGTTACAGGGGGTTCCGATCAGCCCCAGCATTTT	CAWSVTGGSDQPQHF
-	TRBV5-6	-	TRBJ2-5	TGTGCCAGCAGCACGACGGTCCAAGAGACCCAGTACTTC	CASSTTVQETQYF
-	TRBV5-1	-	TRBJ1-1	TGCGCCAGCAGCTTTACCCGGAGCGCTGAAGCTTTCTTT	CASSFTRSAEAFF
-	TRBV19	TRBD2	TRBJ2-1	TGTGCCAGTAGTACTAGCGGGAGGAGGAACAATGAGCAGTTCTTC	CASSTSGRRNNEQFF
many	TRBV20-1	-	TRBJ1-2	TGCAGTGCTAGTTCTCACCTCCGGGGGGAGGGCTACACCTTC	CSASSHLRGEGYTF
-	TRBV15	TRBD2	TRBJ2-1	TGTGCCACCAGCTTAACGGGGAGTTGGGGACTAGCGGTTAACAATGAGCAGTTCTTC	CATSLTGSWGLAVNNEQFF
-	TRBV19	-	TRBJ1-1	TGTGCCAGTAGTAATACAGCATCCACTGAAGCTTTCTTT	CASSNTASTEAFF
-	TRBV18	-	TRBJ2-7	TGTGCCAGCTCACCAGGAACACAGGGCCCGTTGAACGAGCAGTACTTC	CASSPGTQGPLNEQYF
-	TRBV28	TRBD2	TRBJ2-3	TGTGCCAGCAGTTTACCCCCTAGCGGGAGCCGGCTAGATACGCAGTATTTT	CASSLPPSGSRLDTQYF
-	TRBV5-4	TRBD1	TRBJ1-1	TGTGCCAGCAGCATCCAGACAGGGGTCACTGAAGCTTTCTTT	CASSIQTGVTEAFF
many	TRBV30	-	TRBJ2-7	TGTGCCTGGAGGACTGGGGCCTCCTACGAGCAGTACTTC	CAWRTGASYEQYF
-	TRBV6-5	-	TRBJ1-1	TGTGCCAGCAGTTACGGGGGCGGAGGGGGGTTCGTGGCTTTCTTT	CASSYGGGGGFVAFF
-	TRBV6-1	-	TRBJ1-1	TGTGCCAGCAGTGACAGGGCTGGTGAAGCTTTCTTT	CASSDRAGEAFF
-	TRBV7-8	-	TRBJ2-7	TGTGCCAGCAGCTTAGCGATGGCGGCCGGACCCTACGAGCAGTACTTC	CASSLAMAAGPYEQYF
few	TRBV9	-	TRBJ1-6	TGTGCCAGCAGCTCCCAAAGGGAAGGGATTGGTTCACCCCTCCACTTT	CASSSQREGIGSPLHF
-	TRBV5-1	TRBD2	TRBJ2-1	TGCGCCAGCAGCCGAGCGGGGAGCTCCTACAATGAGCAGTTCTTC	CASSRAGSSYNEQFF
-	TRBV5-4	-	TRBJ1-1	TGTGCCAGCAGCTTGGAAATGAACACTGAAGCTTTCTTT	CASSLEMNTEAFF
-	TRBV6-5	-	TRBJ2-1	TGTGCCAGCACTCCCGGGGGGCCTGACAATGAGCAGTTCTTC	CASTPGGPDNEQFF
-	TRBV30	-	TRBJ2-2	TGTGCCTGGAGTTCGGCACCGAACACCGGGGAGCTGTTTTTT	CAWSSAPNTGELFF
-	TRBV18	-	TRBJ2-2	TGTGCCAGCTCACCGGGAAGGGGTGTCGGGGAGCTGTTTTTT	CASSPGRGVGELFF
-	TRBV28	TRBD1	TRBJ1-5	TGTGCCAGCAGTTTTGTACGGCAGGGGGCGATTCCCGCGCGCGATCAGCCCCAGCATTTT	CASSFVRQGAIPARDQPQHF
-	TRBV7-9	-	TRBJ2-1	TGTGCCAGCAGCTTAGGCCTAGCTGCTGGCGATGAGCAGTTCTTC	CASSLGLAAGDEQFF
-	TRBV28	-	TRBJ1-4	TGTGCCAGCAGCCTCCCAGGGTTGCTACGGACAGCAACTAATGAAAAACTGTTTTTT	CASSLPGLLRTATNEKLFF
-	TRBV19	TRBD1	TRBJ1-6	TGTGCCAGTAATCAGGGGGCCAATTCACCCCTCCACTTT	CASNQGANSPLHF
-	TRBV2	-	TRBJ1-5	TGTGCCAGCAGTGAAATCCTCCCAGGGAATCAGCCCCAGCATTTT	CASSEILPGNQPQHF
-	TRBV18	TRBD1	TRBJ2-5	TGTGCCAGCTCGGGGACAGATCAAGAGACCCAGTACTTC	CASSGTDQETQYF
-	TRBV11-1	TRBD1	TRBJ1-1	TGTGCCAGCAGCGACCGGGACAGGAACACTGAAGCTTTCTTT	CASSDRDRNTEAFF
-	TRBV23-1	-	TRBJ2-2	TGCGCCAGCAGTCAACTCTCCCGGACAGAAAACACCGGGGAGCTGTTTTTT	CASSQLSRTENTGELFF
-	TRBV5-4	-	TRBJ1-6	TGTGCCAGCAGCGCTATGAGTATGGGCTCGGATTCACCCCTCCACTTT	CASSAMSMGSDSPLHF
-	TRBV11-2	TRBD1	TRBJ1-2	TGTGCCAGCAGCTTAGGGGGCAGGGGGTTCGGTGGCTACACCTTC	CASSLGGRGFGGYTF